One T cell receptor (beta chain) is described in this entry. Its antigen is not identified. The data were obtained in a study of Tregs in tolerant kidney transplant recipients. The study's findings and limits: Nucleotide sequences could not be compared across some patients' samples due to primer changes. Expanding Tregs on activated donor B cells appeared to best identify donor-specific TCRbeta clones. Antigen-driven expansion was suggested because donor-specific Tregs expanded more than all Tregs in tolerant patients.

Germline CDR1 is LNHDA and CDR2 is SQIVND (reference sequence). The CDR3 totals 16 residues. Trimming removed 5 bases from V and 3 bases from J; junction bases left unmatched: 13. Data came from immunoSEQ multiplex PCR; TCRdb stores just in-frame clones and leaves some out. The sample consists of around 77,000 clones, under 98% of them appearing once. The material was CD4+ T cells from blood, obtained before the transplant. The source is a human donor who received a combined kidney and bone marrow transplant. The gene calls are TRBV19 and TRBJ2-7; 7 positions match TRBD1. The CDR3, as DNA: TGTGCCAGTAGTCTAACAGGGGCGAGATTGTTCTACGAGCAGTACTTC. This sequence encodes CASSLTGARLFYEQYF.